This entry concerns a single TCR beta chain. Its specificity is unknown. This sample was included in a study of T cells expressing NK-cell markers. Study background: Sorted CD3+CD56-NKG2C+, CD3+CD56+NKG2C+ and CD3+CD56+NKG2C- T cells supplied the TCR beta repertoires. The study sequenced eight donors, seven HCMV-seropositive and one seronegative. General observations from the study: Of the CD8+ T cells in six or seven donors, roughly 1.0-7.0% belonged to dominant NKG2C+ clonotypes. Four of the donors also had these clonotypes leading their CD3+CD56-NKG2C+ fraction.

The length of the CDR3 is 17 residues. CDR1 and CDR2 (germline): SEHNR, FQNEAQ (reference sequence). After re-calling the 5' RACE reads, TCRdb lists one entry per CDR3 protein, DNA absent. The sample table sets out about half a million distinct CDR3 sequences. The J gene is TRBJ2-2, the V gene TRBV7-9; TCRdb calls TRBD2, which cannot be checked without DNA. The specimen sequenced was blood T cells: a sorted CD56 or NKG2C T cell subset, CD4+ or CD8+ T cells, or bulk PBMC T cells (not recorded which). This clonotype originated in a woman aged 45-65 years in good health. This CDR3 reads CASSSPPGTSHTGELFF.